A selection of T cell receptor beta chains follows, all from one sample in a study of cytomegalovirus exposure and HLA in healthy donors. Assay used: immunoSEQ multiplex PCR; TCRdb lists only in-frame clones, some missing. The sample yields under 200,000 clones, approximately 71% seen once. The sequencing sample was made of PBMCs. The receptors shown here come from a man in his forties or fifties in good health and CMV-seronegative. Both conserved end residues are part of each CDR3. Each record gives: clone size, D gene, CDR3 length, J gene, V gene, CDR3 protein, CDR3 DNA. D genes are given only for firm matches. Size values are once, few and many counts, or a class for expanded clones, and some rows have none.

.	TRBD1	16	TRBJ2-7	TRBV5-1	CASNGGVRAGGHEQYF	TGCGCCAGCAATGGCGGTGTCCGGGCAGGGGGCCACGAGCAGTACTTC
.	TRBD1	13	TRBJ1-1	TRBV6-5	CASKRTGNTEAFF	TGTGCCAGCAAGAGGACAGGGAACACTGAAGCTTTCTTT
.	TRBD2	14	TRBJ2-7	TRBV6-1	CASRPGGSAYEQYF	TGTGCCAGCAGACCCGGGGGGTCGGCGTACGAGCAGTACTTC
few	TRBD1	14	TRBJ2-7	TRBV13	CASSPGQGAYEQYF	TGTGCCAGCAGCCCGGGACAGGGTGCGTACGAGCAGTACTTC
.	.	13	TRBJ2-1	TRBV4-1	CASSQPNSWEQFF	TGCGCCAGCAGCCAACCGAACAGCTGGGAGCAGTTCTTC
.	.	14	TRBJ1-2	TRBV7-9	CASSPRTATYGYTF	TGTGCCAGCAGCCCGAGGACAGCGACGTATGGCTACACCTTC
.	.	14	TRBJ1-5	TRBV28	CASNAWGGNQPQHF	TGTGCCAGCAACGCATGGGGGGGCAATCAGCCCCAGCATTTT
.	TRBD1	14	TRBJ1-2	TRBV5-4	CASSSSDREGGYTF	TGTGCCAGCAGCTCCTCTGACAGGGAAGGTGGCTACACCTTC
.	TRBD1	21	TRBJ2-6	TRBV4-3	CASSQFRDRGLGGSGANVLTF	TGCGCCAGCAGCCAATTCCGGGACAGGGGGCTCGGGGGTTCTGGGGCCAACGTCCTGACTTTC
few	TRBD1	14	TRBJ1-2	TRBV5-1	CASSSRQGYYGYTF	TGCGCCAGCAGCTCCCGACAGGGGTACTATGGCTACACCTTC
.	.	13	TRBJ2-1	TRBV2	CASGQLSYNEQFF	TGTGCCAGTGGGCAACTCTCCTACAATGAGCAGTTCTTC
.	TRBD1	16	TRBJ2-3	TRBV7-9	CASSSRQGLTTDTQYF	TGTGCCAGCAGCTCCCGACAGGGCTTGACCACAGATACGCAGTATTTT
.	.	13	TRBJ1-2	TRBV5-4	CASSNTGNYGYTF	TGTGCCAGCAGCAATACAGGGAACTATGGCTACACCTTC
.	TRBD1	15	TRBJ1-4	TRBV7-8	CASRERGRSNEKLFF	TGTGCCAGCAGAGAGAGGGGGCGCTCTAATGAAAAACTGTTTTTT
.	TRBD2	14	TRBJ2-3	TRBV7-2	CASSPQGTSGGQYF	TGTGCCAGCAGCCCCCAGGGGACTAGCGGGGGGCAGTATTTT
.	TRBD2	15	TRBJ2-5	TRBV11-3	CASSLSGAPTETQYF	TGTGCCAGCAGCCTCAGCGGGGCCCCGACGGAGACCCAGTACTTC
few	TRBD1	19	TRBJ1-2	TRBV4-1	CASSQDNGVRTGLSYGYTF	TGCGCCAGCAGCCAAGATAATGGGGTCCGGACAGGGCTGTCCTATGGCTACACCTTC
few	.	15	TRBJ1-1	TRBV7-9	CASSLALGARPEAFF	TGTGCCAGCAGCTTAGCCCTGGGGGCGAGGCCTGAAGCTTTCTTT
few	.	14	TRBJ1-6	TRBV19	CASSTTGRGSPLHF	TGTGCCAGTAGTACGACAGGAAGGGGCTCACCCCTCCACTTT
.	.	12	TRBJ1-4	TRBV9	CASGRTNEKLFF	TGTGCCAGTGGCCGAACAAATGAAAAACTGTTTTTT
few	TRBD1	15	TRBJ1-1	TRBV6-5	CASSYRGTGSDEAFF	TGTGCCAGCAGTTACCGCGGGACAGGGAGTGATGAAGCTTTCTTT
.	TRBD2	16	TRBJ2-2	TRBV6-4	CASSDSSRGDTGELFF	TGTGCCAGCAGTGACTCGAGTCGGGGGGACACCGGGGAGCTGTTTTTT
.	.	18	TRBJ1-1	TRBV19	CASSILTTGTRMNTEAFF	TGTGCCAGTAGTATTCTTACCACAGGGACCCGTATGAACACTGAAGCTTTCTTT
.	.	13	TRBJ1-1	TRBV29-1	CSVEEGLNTEAFF	TGCAGCGTCGAGGAGGGCTTGAACACTGAAGCTTTCTTT
.	TRBD1	14	TRBJ2-7	TRBV7-2	CASSQQGASYEQYF	TGTGCCAGCAGCCAACAGGGGGCTTCCTACGAGCAGTACTTC
.	TRBD1	17	TRBJ2-7	TRBV4-1	CASSRLKVGTGPYEQYF	TGCGCCAGCAGCCGACTAAAAGTCGGGACAGGGCCCTACGAGCAGTACTTC